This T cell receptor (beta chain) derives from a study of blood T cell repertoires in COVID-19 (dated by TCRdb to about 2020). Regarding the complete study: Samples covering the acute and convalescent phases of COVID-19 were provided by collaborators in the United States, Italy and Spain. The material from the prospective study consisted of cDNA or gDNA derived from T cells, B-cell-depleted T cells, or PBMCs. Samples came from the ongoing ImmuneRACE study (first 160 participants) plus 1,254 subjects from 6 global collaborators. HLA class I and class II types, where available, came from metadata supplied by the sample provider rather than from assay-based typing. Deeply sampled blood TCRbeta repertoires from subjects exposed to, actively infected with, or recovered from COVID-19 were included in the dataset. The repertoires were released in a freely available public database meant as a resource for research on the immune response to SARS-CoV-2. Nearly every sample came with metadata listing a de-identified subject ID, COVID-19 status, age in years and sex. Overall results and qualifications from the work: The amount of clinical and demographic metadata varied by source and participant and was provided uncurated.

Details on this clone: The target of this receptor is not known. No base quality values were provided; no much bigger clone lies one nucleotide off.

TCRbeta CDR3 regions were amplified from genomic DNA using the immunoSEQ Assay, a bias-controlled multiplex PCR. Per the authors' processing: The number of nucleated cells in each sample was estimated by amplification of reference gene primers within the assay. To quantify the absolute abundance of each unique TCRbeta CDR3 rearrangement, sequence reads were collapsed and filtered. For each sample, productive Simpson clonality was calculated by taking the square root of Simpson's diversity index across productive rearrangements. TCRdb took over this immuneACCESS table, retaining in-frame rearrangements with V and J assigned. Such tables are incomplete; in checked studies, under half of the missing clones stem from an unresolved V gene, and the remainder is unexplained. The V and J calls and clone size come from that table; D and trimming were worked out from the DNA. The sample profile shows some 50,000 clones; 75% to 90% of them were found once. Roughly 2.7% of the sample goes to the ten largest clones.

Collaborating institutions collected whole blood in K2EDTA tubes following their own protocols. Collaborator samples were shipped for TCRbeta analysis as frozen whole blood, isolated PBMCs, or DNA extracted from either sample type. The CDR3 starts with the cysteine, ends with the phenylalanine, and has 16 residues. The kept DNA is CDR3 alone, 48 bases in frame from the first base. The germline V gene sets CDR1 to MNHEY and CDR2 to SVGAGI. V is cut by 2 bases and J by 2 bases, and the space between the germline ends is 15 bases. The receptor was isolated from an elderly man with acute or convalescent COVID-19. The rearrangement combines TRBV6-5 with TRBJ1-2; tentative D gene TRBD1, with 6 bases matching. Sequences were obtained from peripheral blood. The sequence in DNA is TGTGCCAGCAGTTACGTCCACAGGGCCTCCAACTATGGCTACACCTTC. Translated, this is CASSYVHRASNYGYTF.